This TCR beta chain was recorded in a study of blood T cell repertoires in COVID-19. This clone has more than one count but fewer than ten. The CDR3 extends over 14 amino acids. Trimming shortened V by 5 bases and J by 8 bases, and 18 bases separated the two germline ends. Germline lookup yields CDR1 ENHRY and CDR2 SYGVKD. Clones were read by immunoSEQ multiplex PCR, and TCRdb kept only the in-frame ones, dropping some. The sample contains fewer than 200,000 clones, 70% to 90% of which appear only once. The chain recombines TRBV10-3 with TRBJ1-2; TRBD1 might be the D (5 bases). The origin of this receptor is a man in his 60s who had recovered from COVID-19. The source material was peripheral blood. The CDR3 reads CAISNFAGPSGYTF. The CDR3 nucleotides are TGTGCCATCAGTAACTTCGCGGGGCCTTCCGGCTACACCTTC.